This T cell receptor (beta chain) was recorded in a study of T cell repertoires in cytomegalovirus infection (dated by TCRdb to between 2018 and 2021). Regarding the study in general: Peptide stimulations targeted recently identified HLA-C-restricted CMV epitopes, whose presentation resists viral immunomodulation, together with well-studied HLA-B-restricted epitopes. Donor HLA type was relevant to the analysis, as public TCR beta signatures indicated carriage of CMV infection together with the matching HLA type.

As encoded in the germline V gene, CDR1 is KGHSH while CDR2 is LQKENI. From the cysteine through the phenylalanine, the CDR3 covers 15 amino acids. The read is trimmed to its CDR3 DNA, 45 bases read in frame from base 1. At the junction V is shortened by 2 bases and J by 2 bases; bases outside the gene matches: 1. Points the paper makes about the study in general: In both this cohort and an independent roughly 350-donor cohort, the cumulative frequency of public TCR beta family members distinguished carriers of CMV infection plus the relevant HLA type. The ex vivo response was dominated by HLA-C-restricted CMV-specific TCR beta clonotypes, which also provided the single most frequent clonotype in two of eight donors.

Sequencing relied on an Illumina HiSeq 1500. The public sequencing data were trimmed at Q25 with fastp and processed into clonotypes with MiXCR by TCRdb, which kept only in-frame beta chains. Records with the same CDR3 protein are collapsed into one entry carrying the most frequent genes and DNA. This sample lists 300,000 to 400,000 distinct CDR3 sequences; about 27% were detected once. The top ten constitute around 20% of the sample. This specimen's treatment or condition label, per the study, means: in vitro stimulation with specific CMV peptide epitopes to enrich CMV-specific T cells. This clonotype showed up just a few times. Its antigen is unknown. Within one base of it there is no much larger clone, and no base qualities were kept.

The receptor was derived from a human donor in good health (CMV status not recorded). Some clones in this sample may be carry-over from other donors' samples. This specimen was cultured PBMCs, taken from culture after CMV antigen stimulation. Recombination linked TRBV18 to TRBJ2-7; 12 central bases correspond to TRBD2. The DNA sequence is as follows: TGTGCCAGCTCACCAACTAGCGGGGGGCCCTACGAGCAGTACTTC. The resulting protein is CASSPTSGGPYEQYF.